This is a list of T cell receptor beta chains from one sample in a study of control samples from healthy donors and cancer patients. Profiled with immunoSEQ multiplex PCR; TCRdb holds only in-frame clones, not every one. The sample shows over 150,000 clones, around 90% of them seen only once. The source material was blood. The receptors were gathered from a woman in her thirties or forties in good health. Each CDR3 is given without its conserved first and last residue.

J gene: TRBJ1-1
V gene: TRBV6-5
CDR3 protein: ASTQGESTEAF

J gene: TRBJ2-4
V gene: TRBV1
CDR3 protein: TSSQDPRDSKAKNIQY

J gene: TRBJ1-1
V gene: TRBV27
CDR3 protein: ASTKTGSNTEAF

J gene: TRBJ2-1
V gene: TRBV4-1
CDR3 protein: ASSQASRGVIREQF

J gene: TRBJ2-5
V gene: TRBV9
CDR3 protein: ASSARAGEGETQY

J gene: TRBJ1-4
V gene: TRBV11-2
CDR3 protein: ASSLEQGAEKLF

J gene: TRBJ2-2
V gene: TRBV5-8
CDR3 protein: ASSQANTGELF

J gene: TRBJ2-1
V gene: TRBV19
CDR3 protein: ASNLGRNNEQF

J gene: TRBJ2-7
V gene: TRBV27
CDR3 protein: ASANSGGTYEQY

J gene: TRBJ1-2
V gene: TRBV6-6
CDR3 protein: ASSFPTDGANYGYT

J gene: TRBJ2-2
V gene: TRBV5-1
CDR3 protein: ASRSGADTGELF

J gene: TRBJ2-5
V gene: TRBV6-1
CDR3 protein: ASSEAGNRASGTQY

J gene: TRBJ1-1
V gene: TRBV3-1/TRBV3-2
CDR3 protein: ASSQSDRGEAEAF